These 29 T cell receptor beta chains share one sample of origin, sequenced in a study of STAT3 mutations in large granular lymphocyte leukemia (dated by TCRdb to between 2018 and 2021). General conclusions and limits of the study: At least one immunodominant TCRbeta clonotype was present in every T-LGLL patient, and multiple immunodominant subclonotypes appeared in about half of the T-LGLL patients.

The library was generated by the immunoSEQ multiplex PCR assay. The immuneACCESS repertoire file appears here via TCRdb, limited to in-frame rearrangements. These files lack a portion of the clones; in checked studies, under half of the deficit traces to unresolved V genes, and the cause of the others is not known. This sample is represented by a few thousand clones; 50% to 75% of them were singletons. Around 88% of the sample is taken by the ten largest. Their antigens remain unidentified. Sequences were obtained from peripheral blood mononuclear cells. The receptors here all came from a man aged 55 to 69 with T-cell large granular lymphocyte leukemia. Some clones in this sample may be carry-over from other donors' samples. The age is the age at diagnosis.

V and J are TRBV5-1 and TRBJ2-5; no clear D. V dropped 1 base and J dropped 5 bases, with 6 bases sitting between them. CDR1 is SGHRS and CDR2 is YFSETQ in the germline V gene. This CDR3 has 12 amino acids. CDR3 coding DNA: TGCGCCAGCAGCTTGCTTGGGGAGACCCAGTACTTC. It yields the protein CASSLLGETQYF.

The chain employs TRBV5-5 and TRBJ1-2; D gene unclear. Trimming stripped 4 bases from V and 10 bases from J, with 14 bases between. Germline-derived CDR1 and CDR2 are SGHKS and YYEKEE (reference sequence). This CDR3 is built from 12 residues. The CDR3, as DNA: TGTGCCAGCAGCCCAGATTCTGGGGTCTACACCTTC. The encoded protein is CASSPDSGVYTF.

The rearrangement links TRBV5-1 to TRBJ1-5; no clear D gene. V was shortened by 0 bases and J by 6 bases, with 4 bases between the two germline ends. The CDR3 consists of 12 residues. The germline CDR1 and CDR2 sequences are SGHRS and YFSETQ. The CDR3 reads CASSLEGQPQHF. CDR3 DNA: TGCGCCAGCAGCTTGGAGGGTCAGCCCCAGCATTTT.

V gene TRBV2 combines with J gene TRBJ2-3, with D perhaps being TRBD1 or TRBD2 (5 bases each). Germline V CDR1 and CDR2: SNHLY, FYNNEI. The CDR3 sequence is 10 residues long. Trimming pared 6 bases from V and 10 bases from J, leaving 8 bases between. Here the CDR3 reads CASRGRAQYF. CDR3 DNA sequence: TGTGCCAGCAGGGGGCGGGCGCAGTATTTT.

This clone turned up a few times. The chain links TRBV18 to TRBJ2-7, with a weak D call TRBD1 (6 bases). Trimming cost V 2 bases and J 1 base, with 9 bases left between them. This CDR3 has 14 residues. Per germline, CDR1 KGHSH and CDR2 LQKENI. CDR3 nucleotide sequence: TGTGCCAGCTCACCAAGCAGGGGATCCTACGAGCAGTACGTC. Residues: CASSPSRGSYEQYV.

The CDR3 DNA follows: TGTGCCAGCAGGCCGTCGGAGAGGGATGGCTACACCTTC. Its protein is CASRPSERDGYTF. The V gene is TRBV6-6, the J gene TRBJ1-2; no clear D gene. V shed 6 bases and J shed 6 bases, with 14 bases lying between them. This CDR3 region has 13 residues. CDR1 and CDR2 from the germline V gene are MNHNY and SVGAGI (reference sequence).

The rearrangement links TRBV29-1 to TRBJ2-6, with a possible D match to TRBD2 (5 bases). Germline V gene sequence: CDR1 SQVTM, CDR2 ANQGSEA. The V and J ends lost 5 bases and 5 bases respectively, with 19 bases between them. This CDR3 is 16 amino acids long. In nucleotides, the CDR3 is TGCAGCGTTTATAGCGTACTACAAAGTCGGGCCAACGTCCTGACTTTC. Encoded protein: CSVYSVLQSRANVLTF.

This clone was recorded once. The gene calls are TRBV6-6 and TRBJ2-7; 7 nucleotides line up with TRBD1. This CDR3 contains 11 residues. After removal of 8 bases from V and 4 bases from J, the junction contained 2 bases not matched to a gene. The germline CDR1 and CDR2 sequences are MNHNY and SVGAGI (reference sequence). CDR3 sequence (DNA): TGTGCCAGCCAACAGGGGTACGAGCAGTACGTC. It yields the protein CASQQGYEQYV.

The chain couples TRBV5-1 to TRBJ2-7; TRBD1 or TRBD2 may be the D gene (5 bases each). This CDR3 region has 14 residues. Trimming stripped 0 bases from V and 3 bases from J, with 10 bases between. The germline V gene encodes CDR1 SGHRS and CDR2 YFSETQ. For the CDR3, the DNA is TGCGCCAGCAGCTTGGCTGGGACCGACTACGAGCAGTACTTC. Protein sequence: CASSLAGTDYEQYF.

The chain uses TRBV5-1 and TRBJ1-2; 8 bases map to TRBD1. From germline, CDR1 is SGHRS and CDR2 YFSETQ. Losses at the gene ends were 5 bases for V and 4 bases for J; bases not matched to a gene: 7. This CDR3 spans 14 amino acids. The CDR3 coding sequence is TGCGCCAGCAGTACGGGACAGGAAACCTATGGCTACACCTTC. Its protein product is CASSTGQETYGYTF.

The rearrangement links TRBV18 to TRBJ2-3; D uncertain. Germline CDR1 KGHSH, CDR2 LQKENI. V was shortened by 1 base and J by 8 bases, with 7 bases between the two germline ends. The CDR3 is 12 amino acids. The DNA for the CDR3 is TGTGCCAGCTCACCACAGGGTGGTACGCAGTATTTT. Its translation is CASSPQGGTQYF.

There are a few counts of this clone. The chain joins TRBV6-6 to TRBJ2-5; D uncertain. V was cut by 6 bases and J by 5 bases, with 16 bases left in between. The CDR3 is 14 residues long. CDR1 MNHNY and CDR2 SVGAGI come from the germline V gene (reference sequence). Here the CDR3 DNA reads TGTGCCAGCAGCGCGAGTGGATATGGCGAGACCCAGTACTTC. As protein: CASSASGYGETQYF.

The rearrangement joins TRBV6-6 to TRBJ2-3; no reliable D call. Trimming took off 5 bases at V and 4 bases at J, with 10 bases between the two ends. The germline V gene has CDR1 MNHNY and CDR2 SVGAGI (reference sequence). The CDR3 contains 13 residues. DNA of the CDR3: TGTGCCAGCAGTACTTCTAGATCAGATACGCAGTATTTT. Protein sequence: CASSTSRSDTQYF.

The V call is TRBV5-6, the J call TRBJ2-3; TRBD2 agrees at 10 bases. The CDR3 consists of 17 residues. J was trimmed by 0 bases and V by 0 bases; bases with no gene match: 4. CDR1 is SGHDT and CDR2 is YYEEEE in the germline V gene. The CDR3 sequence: CASSLVAGLASTDTQYF. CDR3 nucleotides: TGTGCCAGCAGCTTGGTAGCGGGACTAGCGAGCACAGATACGCAGTATTTT.

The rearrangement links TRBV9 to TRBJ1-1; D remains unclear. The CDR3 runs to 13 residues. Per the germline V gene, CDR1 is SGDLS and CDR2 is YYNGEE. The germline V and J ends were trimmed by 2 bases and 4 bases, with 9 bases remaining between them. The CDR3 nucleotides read TGTGCCAGCAGCGTGGGCAGTTTCACTGAAGCTTTCTTT. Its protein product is CASSVGSFTEAFF.

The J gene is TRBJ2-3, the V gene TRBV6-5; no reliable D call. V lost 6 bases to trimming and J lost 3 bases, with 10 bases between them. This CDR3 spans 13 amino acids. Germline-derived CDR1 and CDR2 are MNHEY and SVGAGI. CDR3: CASRQRKTDTQYF. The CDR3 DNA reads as TGTGCCAGCAGACAACGAAAAACAGATACGCAGTATTTT.

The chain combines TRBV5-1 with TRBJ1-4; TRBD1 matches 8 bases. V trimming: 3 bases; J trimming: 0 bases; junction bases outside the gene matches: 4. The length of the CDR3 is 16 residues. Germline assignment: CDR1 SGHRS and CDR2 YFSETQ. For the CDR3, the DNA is TGCGCCAGCAGCTCCCGGGACAGGACAACTAATGAAAAACTGTTTTTT. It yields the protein CASSSRDRTTNEKLFF.

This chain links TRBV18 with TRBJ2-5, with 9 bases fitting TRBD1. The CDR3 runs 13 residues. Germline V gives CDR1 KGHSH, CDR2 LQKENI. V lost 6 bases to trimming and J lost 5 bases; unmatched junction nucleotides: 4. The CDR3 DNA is TGTGCCAGCTCTCTGGACAGGGGTGAGACCCAGTACTTC. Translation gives CASSLDRGETQYF.

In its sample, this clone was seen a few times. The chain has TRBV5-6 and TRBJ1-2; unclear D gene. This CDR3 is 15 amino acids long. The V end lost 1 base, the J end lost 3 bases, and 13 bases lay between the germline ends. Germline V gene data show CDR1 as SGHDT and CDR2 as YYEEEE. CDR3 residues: CASSLPRTADYGYTF. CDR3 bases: TGTGCCAGCAGCTTGCCCCGGACGGCTGACTATGGCTACACCTTC.

The DNA for the CDR3 is TGTGCCAGCAGCTCTGGAGTTGGGGCCAACGTCCTGACTTTC. Amino acids: CASSSGVGANVLTF. The chain recombines TRBV5-4 with TRBJ2-6, with D unclear. The length of the CDR3 is 14 residues. V lost 3 bases to trimming and J lost 3 bases, with 7 bases between them. Germline V gene sequence: CDR1 SGHNT, CDR2 YYREEE (reference sequence). Variable domain in full (rest from reference TRBV5-4 and TRBJ2-6): ETGVTQSPTHLIKTRGQQVTLRCSSQSGHNTVSWYQQALGQGPQFIFQYYREEENGRGNFPPRFSGLQFPNYSSELNVNALELDDSALYLCASSSGVGANVLTFGAGSRLTVL.

CDR3 sequence reads: CASSPDPGTYEQYV. CDR3 in DNA: TGTGCCAGCTCACCCGACCCAGGCACCTACGAGCAGTACGTC. The chain combines TRBV18 with TRBJ2-7; D remains unclear. The CDR3 consists of 14 residues. Per the germline V gene, CDR1 is KGHSH and CDR2 is LQKENI. Trimming pared 3 bases from V and 2 bases from J, leaving 11 bases between.

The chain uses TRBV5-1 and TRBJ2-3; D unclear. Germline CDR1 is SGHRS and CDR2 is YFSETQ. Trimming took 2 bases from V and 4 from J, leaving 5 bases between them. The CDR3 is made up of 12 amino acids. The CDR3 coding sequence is TGCGCCAGCAGCTTCATCGCAGATACGCAGTATTTT. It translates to CASSFIADTQYF.

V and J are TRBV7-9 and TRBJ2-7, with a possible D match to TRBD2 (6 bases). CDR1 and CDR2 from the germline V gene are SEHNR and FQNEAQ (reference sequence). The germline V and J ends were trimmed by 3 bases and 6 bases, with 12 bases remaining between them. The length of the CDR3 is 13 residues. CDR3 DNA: TGTGCCAGCAGCTTGGCGGGGTCTTTCGAGCAGTACTTC. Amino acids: CASSLAGSFEQYF.

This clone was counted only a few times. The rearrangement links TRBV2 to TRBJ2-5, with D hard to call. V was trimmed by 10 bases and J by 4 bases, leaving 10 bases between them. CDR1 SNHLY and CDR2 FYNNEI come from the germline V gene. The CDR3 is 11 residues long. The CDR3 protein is CATSLLETQYF. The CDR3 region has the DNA TGTGCCACCTCGTTGCTAGAGACCCAGTACTTC.

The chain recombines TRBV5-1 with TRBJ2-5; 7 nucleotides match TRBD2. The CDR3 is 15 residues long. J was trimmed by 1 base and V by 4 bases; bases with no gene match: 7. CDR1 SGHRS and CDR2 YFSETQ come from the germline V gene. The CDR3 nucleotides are TGCGCCAGCAGCCCCGCAGCTAGCGGCCAAGAGACCCAGTACTTC. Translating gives CASSPAASGQETQYF.

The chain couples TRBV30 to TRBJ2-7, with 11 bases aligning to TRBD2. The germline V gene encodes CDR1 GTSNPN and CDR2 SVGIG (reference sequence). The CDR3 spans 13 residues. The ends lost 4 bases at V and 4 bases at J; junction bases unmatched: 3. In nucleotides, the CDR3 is TGTGCCTGGACTAGCGGGAGGATATACGAGCAGTACGTC. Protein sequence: CAWTSGRIYEQYV.

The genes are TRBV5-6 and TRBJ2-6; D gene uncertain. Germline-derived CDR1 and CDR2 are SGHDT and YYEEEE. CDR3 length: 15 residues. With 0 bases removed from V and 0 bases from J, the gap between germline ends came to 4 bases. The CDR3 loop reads CASSLGGSGANVLTF. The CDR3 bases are TGTGCCAGCAGCTTGGGTGGCTCTGGGGCCAACGTCCTGACTTTC.

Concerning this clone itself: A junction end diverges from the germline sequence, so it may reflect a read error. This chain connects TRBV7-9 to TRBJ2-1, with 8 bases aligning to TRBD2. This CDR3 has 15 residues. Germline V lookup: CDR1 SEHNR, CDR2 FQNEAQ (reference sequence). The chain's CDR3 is CASSIAGSSYNEQFF. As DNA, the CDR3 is TGTGCCAGCAGCATAGCGGGGAGCTCCTACAATGAGCAGTTCTTC.

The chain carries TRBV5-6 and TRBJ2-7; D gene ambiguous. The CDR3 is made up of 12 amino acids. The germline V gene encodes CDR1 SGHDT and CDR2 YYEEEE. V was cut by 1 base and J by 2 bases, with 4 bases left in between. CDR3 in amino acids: CASSLLTYEQYF. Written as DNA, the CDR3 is TGTGCCAGCAGCTTGCTAACCTACGAGCAGTACTTC. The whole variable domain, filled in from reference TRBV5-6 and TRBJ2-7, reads DAGVTQSPTHLIKTRGQQVTLRCSPKSGHDTVSWYQQALGQGPQFIFQYYEEEERQRGNFPDRFSGHQFPNYSSELNVNALLLGDSALYLCASSLLTYEQYFGPGTRLTVT.